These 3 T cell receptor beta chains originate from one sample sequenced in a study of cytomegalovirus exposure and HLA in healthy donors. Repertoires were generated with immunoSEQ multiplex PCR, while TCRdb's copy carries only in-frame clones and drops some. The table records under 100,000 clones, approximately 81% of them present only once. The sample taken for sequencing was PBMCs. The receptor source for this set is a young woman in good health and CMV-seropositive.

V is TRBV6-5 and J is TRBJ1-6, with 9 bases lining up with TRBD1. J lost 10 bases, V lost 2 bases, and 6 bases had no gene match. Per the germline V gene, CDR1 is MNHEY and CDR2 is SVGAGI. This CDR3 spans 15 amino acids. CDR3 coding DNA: TGTGCCAGCAGTTACGGGACAGGGATAGAGTCACCCCTCCACTTT. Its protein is CASSYGTGIESPLHF.

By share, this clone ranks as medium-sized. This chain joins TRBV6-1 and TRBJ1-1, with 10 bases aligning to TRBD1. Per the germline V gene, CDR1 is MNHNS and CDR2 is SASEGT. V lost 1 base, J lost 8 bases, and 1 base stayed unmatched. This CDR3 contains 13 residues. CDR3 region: CASSEGDRGEAFF. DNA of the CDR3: TGTGCCAGCAGTGAAGGGGACAGGGGAGAAGCTTTCTTT.

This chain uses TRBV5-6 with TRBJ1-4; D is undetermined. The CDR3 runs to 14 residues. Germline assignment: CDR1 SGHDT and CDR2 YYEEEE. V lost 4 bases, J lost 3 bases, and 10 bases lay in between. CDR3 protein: CASSPRGSNEKLFF. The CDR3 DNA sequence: TGTGCCAGCAGCCCGCGGGGTTCTAATGAAAAACTGTTTTTT.